The T cell receptor (beta chain) under discussion was sequenced for a study of human T cells and chemical hapten exposure. This clonotype has ten or more counts. The time point here: patch test 2, 6 weeks after DPC sensitization. Treatment specified: therapeutic diphenylcyclopropenone sensitization with weekly scalp DPC. Trimming left V 7 bases short and J 9 bases short, with 22 bases between. Germline CDR1 MNHEY, CDR2 SVGEGT. The CDR3 is 15 residues long. MiXCR was run by TCRdb on the RACE reads, yielding one entry per CDR3 protein. Of some 90,000 distinct CDR3 sequences detected, more than 9.5% appear once; the ten largest clones hold 3.2%.

This TCR came from a woman aged 40 to 50 with alopecia areata. Some clones in this sample may be carry-over from other donors' samples. This sample comprised whole blood, obtained in connection with sensitization to the hapten diphenylcyclopropenone (DPC). The chain employs TRBV6-2 or TRBV6-3 and TRBJ2-1; unclear D gene. CDR3 amino acids: CASTQGGLVRGEQFF. DNA of the CDR3: TGTGCCAGCACCCAAGGTGGCTTGGTCAGAGGTGAGCAGTTCTTC.